This TCR beta chain was captured by sequencing in a study of blood T cell repertoires in COVID-19. Across the study: The origin of the acute and convalescent COVID-19 samples was the United States, Italy and Spain. PBMCs, B-cell-depleted T cells, or T cells provided the cDNA or gDNA that made up the material.

The V gene's germline CDR1 is SQVTM and CDR2 ANQGSEA. The length of the CDR3 is 12 residues. V lost 4 bases, J lost 2 bases, and 9 bases lay in between. This clone came up once. Method: immunoSEQ multiplex PCR; TCRdb's copy keeps in-frame clones and lacks some. The sample carries around 70,000 clones, around 80% recorded once. The sequencing input was peripheral blood. The receptor was derived from a woman in her forties or fifties with acute or convalescent COVID-19. This chain links TRBV29-1 with TRBJ2-7; D uncertain. The CDR3 region has the DNA TGCAGCGTTGTAGCCAATACCTACGAGCAGTACTTC. Amino acids: CSVVANTYEQYF.